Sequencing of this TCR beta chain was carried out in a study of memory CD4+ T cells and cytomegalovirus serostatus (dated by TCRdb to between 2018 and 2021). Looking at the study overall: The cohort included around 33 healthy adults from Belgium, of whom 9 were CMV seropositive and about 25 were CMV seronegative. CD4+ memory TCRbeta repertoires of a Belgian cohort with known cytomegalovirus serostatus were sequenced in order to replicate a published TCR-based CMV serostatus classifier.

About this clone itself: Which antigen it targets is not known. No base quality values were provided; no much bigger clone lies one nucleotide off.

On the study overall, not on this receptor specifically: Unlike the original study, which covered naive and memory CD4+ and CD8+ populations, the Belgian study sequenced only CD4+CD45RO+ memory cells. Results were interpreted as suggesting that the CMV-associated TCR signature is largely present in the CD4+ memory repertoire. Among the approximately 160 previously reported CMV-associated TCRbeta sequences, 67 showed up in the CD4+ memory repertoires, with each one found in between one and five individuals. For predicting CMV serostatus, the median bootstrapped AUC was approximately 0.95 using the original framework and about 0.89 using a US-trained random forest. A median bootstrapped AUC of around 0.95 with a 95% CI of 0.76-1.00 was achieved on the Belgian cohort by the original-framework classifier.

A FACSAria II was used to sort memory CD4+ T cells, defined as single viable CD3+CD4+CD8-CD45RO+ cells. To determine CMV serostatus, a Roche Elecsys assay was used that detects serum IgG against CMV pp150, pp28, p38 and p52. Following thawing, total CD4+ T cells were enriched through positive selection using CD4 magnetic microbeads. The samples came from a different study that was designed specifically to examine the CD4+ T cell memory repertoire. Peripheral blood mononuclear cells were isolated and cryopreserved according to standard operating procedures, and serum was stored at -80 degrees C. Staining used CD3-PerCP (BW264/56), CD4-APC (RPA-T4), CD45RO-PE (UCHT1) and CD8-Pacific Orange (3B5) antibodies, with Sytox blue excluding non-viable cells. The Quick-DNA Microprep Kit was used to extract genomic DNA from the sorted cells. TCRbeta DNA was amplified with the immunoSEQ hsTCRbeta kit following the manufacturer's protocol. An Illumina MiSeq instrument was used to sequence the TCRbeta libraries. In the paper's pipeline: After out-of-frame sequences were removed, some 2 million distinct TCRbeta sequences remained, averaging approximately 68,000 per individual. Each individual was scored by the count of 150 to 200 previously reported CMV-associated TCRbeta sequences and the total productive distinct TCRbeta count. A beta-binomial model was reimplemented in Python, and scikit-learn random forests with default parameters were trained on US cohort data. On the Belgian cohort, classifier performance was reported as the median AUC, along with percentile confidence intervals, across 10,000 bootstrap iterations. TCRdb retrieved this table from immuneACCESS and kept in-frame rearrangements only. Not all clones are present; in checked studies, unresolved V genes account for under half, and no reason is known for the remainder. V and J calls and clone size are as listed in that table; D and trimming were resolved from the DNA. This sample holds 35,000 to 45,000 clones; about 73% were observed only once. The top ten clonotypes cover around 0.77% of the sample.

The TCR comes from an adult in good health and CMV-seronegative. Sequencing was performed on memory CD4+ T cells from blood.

CDR3 sequence: CATRGYEQYF. The DNA sequence is as follows: TGTGCCACGAGGGGCTACGAGCAGTACTTC. The receptor chain draws on TRBV2 and TRBJ2-7; the D region may be TRBD1 or TRBD2, each matching 5 bases equally. The germline V gene supplies CDR1 SNHLY and CDR2 FYNNEI. Trimming costs V 10 bases and J 3 bases, and their ends lie 7 bases apart. The CDR3 runs 10 residues from the cysteine to the phenylalanine. The retained sequence is limited to the CDR3, 30 bases, with the frame set at the first base.